The rows below give T cell receptor beta chains drawn from one sample of a study. Some clones are missing from TCRdb's copy, which holds only in-frame ones; the method was immunoSEQ multiplex PCR. The sample lists 40,000 to 55,000 clones; approximately 93% were seen once. The sample comprised PBMCs. These receptors all stem from a man aged 40-49 years with rheumatoid arthritis. CDR3s include the opening cysteine and the closing phenylalanine or tryptophan. The D gene is left open where the match is weak. Clone size is stated in some rows and not others, as once, few, many or a class when expanded.

j_call: TRBJ2-1; d_call: NA; v_call: TRBV28; clone_size: NA; cdr3_aa: CASSPATREQFF; cdr3_nt: TGTGCCAGCAGTCCCGCGACTAGGGAGCAGTTCTTC
j_call: TRBJ1-1; d_call: NA; v_call: TRBV4-1; clone_size: NA; cdr3_aa: CASSLQFGMNTEAFF; cdr3_nt: TGCGCCAGCAGCCTCCAATTCGGCATGAACACTGAAGCTTTCTTT
j_call: TRBJ1-2; d_call: TRBD1; v_call: TRBV11-2; clone_size: NA; cdr3_aa: CASSLNPTGTGYTF; cdr3_nt: TGTGCCAGCAGCTTGAACCCGACAGGGACTGGCTACACCTTC
j_call: TRBJ1-1; d_call: NA; v_call: TRBV6-1; clone_size: NA; cdr3_aa: CASSEARSRSNTEAFF; cdr3_nt: TGTGCCAGCAGTGAAGCGCGGAGCCGAAGTAACACTGAAGCTTTCTTT
j_call: TRBJ1-1; d_call: NA; v_call: TRBV5-6; clone_size: NA; cdr3_aa: CASSLAGSRANTEAFF; cdr3_nt: TGTGCCAGCAGCTTAGCAGGGAGTCGAGCAAACACTGAAGCTTTCTTT
j_call: TRBJ2-5; d_call: NA; v_call: TRBV19; clone_size: once; cdr3_aa: CASSTGETQYF; cdr3_nt: TGTGCCAGTAGTACGGGGGAGACCCAGTACTTC
j_call: TRBJ2-7; d_call: NA; v_call: TRBV11-2; clone_size: NA; cdr3_aa: CASSPIAGFYHEQYF; cdr3_nt: TGTGCCAGCAGCCCCATCGCAGGGTTTTACCACGAGCAGTACTTC
j_call: TRBJ1-4; d_call: NA; v_call: TRBV6-5; clone_size: NA; cdr3_aa: CASRNYATNEKLFF; cdr3_nt: TGTGCCAGCAGGAACTATGCAACTAATGAAAAACTGTTTTTT
j_call: TRBJ1-5; d_call: TRBD1; v_call: TRBV19; clone_size: NA; cdr3_aa: CASSGGTASNQPQHF; cdr3_nt: TGTGCCAGTAGTGGCGGGACAGCTAGCAATCAGCCCCAGCATTTT
j_call: TRBJ1-1; d_call: NA; v_call: TRBV18; clone_size: NA; cdr3_aa: CASSNRGREGTEAFF; cdr3_nt: TGTGCCAGCTCAAACCGGGGCAGGGAGGGCACTGAAGCTTTCTTT
j_call: TRBJ1-5; d_call: NA; v_call: TRBV12-3/TRBV12-4; clone_size: NA; cdr3_aa: CASKADSNQPQHF; cdr3_nt: TGTGCCAGCAAGGCAGATAGCAATCAGCCCCAGCATTTT
j_call: TRBJ1-6; d_call: TRBD1; v_call: TRBV7-2; clone_size: once; cdr3_aa: CASSTRQGLGSPLHF; cdr3_nt: TGTGCCAGCAGCACTCGACAGGGGCTTGGTTCACCCCTCCACTTT
j_call: TRBJ2-4; d_call: NA; v_call: TRBV11-3; clone_size: NA; cdr3_aa: CASSLDEGQYF; cdr3_nt: TGTGCCAGCAGCTTAGACGAGGGACAGTACTTC
j_call: TRBJ2-7; d_call: NA; v_call: TRBV4-3; clone_size: NA; cdr3_aa: CASSQLAGDNSYEQYF; cdr3_nt: TGCGCCAGCAGCCAACTAGCAGGGGATAACTCCTACGAGCAGTACTTC
j_call: TRBJ2-7; d_call: TRBD1; v_call: TRBV6-5; clone_size: NA; cdr3_aa: CASSHDRDSYEQYF; cdr3_nt: TGTGCCAGCAGCCACGACAGGGACTCCTACGAGCAGTACTTC
j_call: TRBJ2-3; d_call: TRBD2; v_call: TRBV5-1; clone_size: NA; cdr3_aa: CASTGLAGGGDTQYF; cdr3_nt: TGCGCCAGCACGGGACTAGCGGGAGGAGGGGATACGCAGTATTTT
j_call: TRBJ2-7; d_call: NA; v_call: TRBV25-1; clone_size: once; cdr3_aa: CASSERGYEQYF; cdr3_nt: TGTGCCAGCAGTGAAAGGGGCTACGAGCAGTACTTC
j_call: TRBJ1-1; d_call: TRBD1; v_call: TRBV6-4; clone_size: NA; cdr3_aa: CASSDTGTGATEAFF; cdr3_nt: TGTGCCAGCAGTGACACCGGGACAGGGGCCACTGAAGCTTTCTTT
j_call: TRBJ1-4; d_call: TRBD1; v_call: TRBV2; clone_size: NA; cdr3_aa: CASRGNRGSNEKLFF; cdr3_nt: TGTGCCAGCAGGGGTAACAGGGGAAGTAATGAAAAACTGTTTTTT
j_call: TRBJ2-3; d_call: NA; v_call: TRBV27; clone_size: NA; cdr3_aa: CASSPLTGSSTDTQYF; cdr3_nt: TGTGCCAGCAGTCCTCTGACGGGTTCTAGCACAGATACGCAGTATTTT
j_call: TRBJ2-3; d_call: TRBD2; v_call: TRBV28; clone_size: NA; cdr3_aa: CASSPPGTSADTQYF; cdr3_nt: TGTGCCAGCAGTCCCCCCGGGACTAGCGCAGATACGCAGTATTTT
j_call: TRBJ1-2; d_call: NA; v_call: TRBV6-2/TRBV6-3; clone_size: NA; cdr3_aa: CASSYASSNYGYTF; cdr3_nt: TGTGCCAGCAGTTACGCCTCATCCAACTATGGCTACACCTTC
j_call: TRBJ1-6; d_call: NA; v_call: TRBV2; clone_size: NA; cdr3_aa: CASSRQALNSPLHF; cdr3_nt: TGTGCCAGCAGTCGACAGGCCTTAAATTCACCCCTCCACTTT
j_call: TRBJ1-4; d_call: NA; v_call: TRBV30; clone_size: NA; cdr3_aa: CAWGAGANEKLFF; cdr3_nt: TGTGCCTGGGGGGCCGGGGCGAATGAAAAACTGTTTTTT
j_call: TRBJ1-2; d_call: NA; v_call: TRBV28; clone_size: NA; cdr3_aa: CASSGGVGGFWYGYTF; cdr3_nt: TGTGCCAGCTCAGGCGGGGTGGGGGGTTTTTGGTATGGCTACACCTTC
j_call: TRBJ2-1; d_call: NA; v_call: TRBV6-5; clone_size: NA; cdr3_aa: CASSYSKESSYNEQFF; cdr3_nt: TGTGCCAGCAGTTACTCGAAGGAGAGCTCCTACAATGAGCAGTTCTTC
j_call: TRBJ2-5; d_call: NA; v_call: TRBV3-1/TRBV3-2; clone_size: NA; cdr3_aa: CASSQVMGIETQYF; cdr3_nt: TGTGCCAGCAGCCAAGTAATGGGAATAGAGACCCAGTACTTC
j_call: TRBJ1-2; d_call: NA; v_call: TRBV3-1/TRBV3-2; clone_size: NA; cdr3_aa: CASSQWNYGYTF; cdr3_nt: TGTGCCAGCAGCCAATGGAACTATGGCTACACCTTC
j_call: TRBJ2-7; d_call: TRBD1; v_call: TRBV20-1; clone_size: NA; cdr3_aa: CSASYRGLSYEQYF; cdr3_nt: TGCAGTGCTAGTTACAGGGGGCTGTCCTACGAGCAGTACTTC
j_call: TRBJ1-1; d_call: TRBD1; v_call: TRBV7-9; clone_size: NA; cdr3_aa: CASRPYQGDRGPHTEAFF; cdr3_nt: TGTGCCAGCAGGCCCTACCAGGGGGACAGGGGGCCCCACACTGAAGCTTTCTTT
j_call: TRBJ2-7; d_call: NA; v_call: TRBV28; clone_size: NA; cdr3_aa: CASSSRGTNYEQYF; cdr3_nt: TGTGCCAGCAGTAGTCGGGGGACGAACTACGAGCAGTACTTC
j_call: TRBJ2-7; d_call: NA; v_call: TRBV18; clone_size: NA; cdr3_aa: CASSPPGQSTYEQYF; cdr3_nt: TGTGCCAGCTCACCACCGGGCCAGTCCACCTACGAGCAGTACTTC
j_call: TRBJ2-6; d_call: NA; v_call: TRBV24-1; clone_size: NA; cdr3_aa: CATSKGLGRGANVLTF; cdr3_nt: TGTGCCACCAGCAAGGGGCTGGGTCGGGGGGCCAACGTCCTGACTTTC
j_call: TRBJ1-2; d_call: TRBD1; v_call: TRBV11-3; clone_size: NA; cdr3_aa: CASSKPGQRVYGYTF; cdr3_nt: TGTGCCAGCAGCAAGCCGGGACAGCGAGTCTATGGCTACACCTTC
j_call: TRBJ2-4; d_call: NA; v_call: TRBV7-9; clone_size: once; cdr3_aa: CASSLVGSVAKNIQYF; cdr3_nt: TGTGCCAGCAGCTTAGTGGGCAGTGTAGCCAAAAACATTCAGTACTTC
j_call: TRBJ1-1; d_call: NA; v_call: TRBV18; clone_size: NA; cdr3_aa: CASSPQWGDTEAFF; cdr3_nt: TGTGCCAGCTCACCCCAATGGGGAGACACTGAAGCTTTCTTT
j_call: TRBJ2-1; d_call: NA; v_call: TRBV29-1; clone_size: NA; cdr3_aa: CSVVTDYNEQFF; cdr3_nt: TGCAGCGTTGTAACGGACTACAATGAGCAGTTCTTC
j_call: TRBJ2-3; d_call: TRBD2; v_call: TRBV24-1; clone_size: NA; cdr3_aa: CATRASGSTTDTQYF; cdr3_nt: TGTGCCACCAGGGCTAGCGGCTCCACCACAGATACGCAGTATTTT
j_call: TRBJ1-2; d_call: TRBD1; v_call: TRBV19; clone_size: NA; cdr3_aa: CASSSSSTGDGYGYTF; cdr3_nt: TGTGCCAGTAGTTCATCCTCGACAGGGGACGGCTATGGCTACACCTTC
j_call: TRBJ2-2; d_call: TRBD1; v_call: TRBV19; clone_size: NA; cdr3_aa: CASSIDLGQGNTGELFF; cdr3_nt: TGTGCCAGTAGTATAGATTTGGGACAGGGGAACACCGGGGAGCTGTTTTTT
j_call: TRBJ1-3; d_call: TRBD1; v_call: TRBV5-1; clone_size: NA; cdr3_aa: CASSSSQGAIGNTIYF; cdr3_nt: TGCGCCAGCAGCTCCTCTCAGGGGGCAATAGGAAACACCATATATTTT
j_call: TRBJ1-1; d_call: TRBD1; v_call: TRBV5-6; clone_size: NA; cdr3_aa: CASSTGSRTGGGTEAFF; cdr3_nt: TGTGCCAGCAGCACGGGCTCCCGGACAGGGGGGGGGACTGAAGCTTTCTTT